The clone carrying this T cell receptor (beta chain) was observed once. This table comes from immunoSEQ multiplex PCR, and its TCRdb copy is limited to in-frame clones, with some not included. Among more than 50,000 clones listed, 88% were seen once. These data originate in a study of blood T cell repertoires in COVID-19. Study-wide context: Acute-phase and convalescent COVID-19 samples originated in the United States, Italy and Spain.

This sequence originates from a human donor in a cohort sampled during active COVID-19. Sequenced material: peripheral blood.

The CDR3 sequence: CASSSDKRTGGYKTGELFF. The CDR3 nucleotides read TGTGCCAGCAGCTCGGATAAGAGGACAGGGGGCTATAAGACCGGGGAGCTGTTTTTT. The chain links TRBV11-2 to TRBJ2-2, with 11 bases identical to TRBD1. With 4 bases clipped from V and 5 bases from J, the junction kept 15 bases outside the gene matches. Germline V gene sequence: CDR1 SGHAT, CDR2 FQNNGV. The CDR3 sequence is 19 residues long.